A single TCR beta chain is shown here with its context. Antigen specificity is unknown. The record originates from a study of CXCR3-negative and CXCR3-positive naive CD8 T cells. The TRB cDNA libraries were prepared by 5' RACE with UMI labels. No DNA is given; TCRdb re-called the 5' RACE reads and lists each CDR3 protein once. In total, the table holds some 130,000 distinct CDR3 sequences. This CDR3 contains 15 residues. Germline V gives CDR1 MNHEY, CDR2 SVGEGT. General study points: Naive cells with CXCR3 showed TRB CDR3s that were more hydrophobic than those in CXCR3-negative naive cells. TCR interaction strength was inferred from TRB CDR3 physicochemistry, as CD5 matched across naive subsets.

The sequenced material came from naive CXCR3- CD8+ T cells from blood. Indicated subset: CD45RO-CCR7+CD27+CD95- naive CD8+ T cells lacking CXCR3 (TNR3-). The chain uses TRBV6-2 or TRBV6-3 and TRBJ2-7; TCRdb outputs TRBD1, but without DNA this stays unchecked. This sequence originates from a human donor in good health. Some clones in this sample may be carry-over from other donors' samples. The CDR3 is CASSHRTFPTYEQYF.